This T cell receptor (beta chain) was documented in a study of regulatory T cells in long-lasting Graves disease. The time point: persistent/refractory GD, antithyroid drugs over 5 years with positive TRAb. RNA extracted from PBMCs served as the sequencing template. The patients were drawn from one endocrinology department in Xi'an, China. Study-wide results and limits: Gene preferences differed: TRBV28, TRBJ1-2, TRBJ2-5 in persistent cases. Only peripheral blood was studied, not thyroid tissue.

Per germline, CDR1 MGHRA and CDR2 YSYEKL. The CDR3 is 15 amino acids. The trim removed 1 base at V and 5 bases at J, leaving 1 base unmatched. This clonotype was seen more than once but under ten times. Its target is unknown. Libraries of TCR beta came from iRepertoire HTBI primers plus Arm-PCR of CDR3 regions. How the authors handled the data: Samples revealed about 63 TRBV and over twelve TRBJ segments. TCRdb fed the multiplex PCR reads into MiXCR, producing one record per CDR3 protein. TCRdb, not the authors, supplied the V and J calls. The table records some 340,000 distinct CDR3 sequences, about 23% of them present only once.

The receptor comes from a woman between 35 and 50 years old with Graves disease. This chain links TRBV4-1 with TRBJ2-7, with TRBD2 matching over 14 bases. The sequences come from peripheral blood mononuclear cells (PBMCs), collected when the disease was refractory, from a patient treated with antithyroid drugs. The CDR3 sequence is CASSQGGLAGDEQYF. DNA for the CDR3: TGCGCCAGCAGCCAAGGGGGACTAGCGGGAGACGAGCAGTACTTC.